Listed here are 6 T cell receptor beta chains from one sample, sequenced in a study of cytomegalovirus exposure and HLA in healthy donors. PCR primers comprised 60 Vbeta and 13 Jbeta primers. Assay used: immunoSEQ multiplex PCR; TCRdb lists only in-frame clones, some missing. The sample yields 90,000 to 130,000 clones, 79% seen once. The specimen sequenced was PBMCs. The receptors stem from a woman between 18 and 29 years old in good health and CMV-seropositive.

This CDR3 reads CASSLEGWTSGFAEQFF. The CDR3 DNA reads TGCGCCAGCAGCTTGGAGGGTTGGACTAGCGGTTTCGCTGAGCAGTTCTTC. This rearrangement joins TRBV5-1 to TRBJ2-1, with 10 bases lining up with TRBD2. Germline CDR1 reads SGHRS; CDR2 reads YFSETQ. This CDR3 has 17 amino acids. Losses at the gene ends were 0 bases for V and 9 bases for J; bases not matched to a gene: 12.

The J gene is TRBJ1-1, the V gene TRBV25-1, with 7 bases lining up with TRBD1. Germline V CDR1 and CDR2: MGHDK, SYGVNS. V lost 6 bases and J lost 4; bases outside the gene matches: 5. The CDR3 has 13 residues. Here the CDR3 reads CASRHRGGTEAFF. The CDR3 DNA is TGTGCCAGCAGACACAGGGGCGGCACTGAAGCTTTCTTT.

J is TRBJ2-5 and V is TRBV19; 7 bases line up with TRBD2. Trimming took 6 bases from V and 2 from J; bases not matched to a gene: 6. Germline V gene data show CDR1 as LNHDA and CDR2 as SQIVND (reference sequence). The CDR3 covers 14 residues. CDR3 sequence: CASSHWGGQETQYF. CDR3 nucleotide sequence: TGTGCCAGTAGCCATTGGGGGGGGCAAGAGACCCAGTACTTC.

The chain uses TRBV28 and TRBJ2-6; the D gene is possibly TRBD2 (6 bases). Germline CDR1 reads MDHEN; CDR2 reads SYDVKM. This CDR3 region has 17 residues. Trimming shortened V by 3 bases and J by 0 bases, and 12 bases separated the two germline ends. The CDR3 sequence: CASSFLGGLSGANVLTF. CDR3 DNA sequence: TGTGCCAGCAGTTTTTTGGGGGGACTCTCTGGGGCCAACGTCCTGACTTTC.

The J gene is TRBJ2-7, the V gene TRBV7-8; D is perhaps TRBD1 (5 bases). This CDR3 has 17 residues. Germline V gene sequence: CDR1 SGHVS, CDR2 FQNEAQ. V was shortened by 5 bases and J by 5 bases, with 25 bases between the two germline ends. CDR3 nucleotide sequence: TGTGCCAGCAGCCTCACTTGGATCGGCCAGGGTCTCCACGAGCAGTACTTC. This gives the protein CASSLTWIGQGLHEQYF.

The gene calls are TRBV30 and TRBJ1-2; no clear D. The CDR3 covers 13 residues. Germline values: CDR1 GTSNPN, CDR2 SVGIG (reference sequence). Trimming took 0 bases from V and 4 from J, leaving 9 bases between them. In nucleotides, the CDR3 is TGTGCCTGGAGTGTACTCAGGTTCTATGGCTACACCTTC. Translating gives CAWSVLRFYGYTF.